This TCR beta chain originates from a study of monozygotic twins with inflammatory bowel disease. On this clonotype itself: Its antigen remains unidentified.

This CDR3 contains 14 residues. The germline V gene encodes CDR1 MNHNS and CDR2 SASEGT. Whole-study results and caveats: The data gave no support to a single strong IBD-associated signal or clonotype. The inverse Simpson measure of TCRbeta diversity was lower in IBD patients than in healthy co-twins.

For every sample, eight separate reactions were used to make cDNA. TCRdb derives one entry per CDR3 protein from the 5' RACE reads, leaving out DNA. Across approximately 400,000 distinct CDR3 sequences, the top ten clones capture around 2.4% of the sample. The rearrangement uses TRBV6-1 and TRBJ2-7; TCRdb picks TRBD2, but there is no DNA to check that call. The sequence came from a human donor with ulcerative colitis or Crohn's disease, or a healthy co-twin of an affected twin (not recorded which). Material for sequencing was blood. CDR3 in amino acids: CASSPTTSLHEQYF.